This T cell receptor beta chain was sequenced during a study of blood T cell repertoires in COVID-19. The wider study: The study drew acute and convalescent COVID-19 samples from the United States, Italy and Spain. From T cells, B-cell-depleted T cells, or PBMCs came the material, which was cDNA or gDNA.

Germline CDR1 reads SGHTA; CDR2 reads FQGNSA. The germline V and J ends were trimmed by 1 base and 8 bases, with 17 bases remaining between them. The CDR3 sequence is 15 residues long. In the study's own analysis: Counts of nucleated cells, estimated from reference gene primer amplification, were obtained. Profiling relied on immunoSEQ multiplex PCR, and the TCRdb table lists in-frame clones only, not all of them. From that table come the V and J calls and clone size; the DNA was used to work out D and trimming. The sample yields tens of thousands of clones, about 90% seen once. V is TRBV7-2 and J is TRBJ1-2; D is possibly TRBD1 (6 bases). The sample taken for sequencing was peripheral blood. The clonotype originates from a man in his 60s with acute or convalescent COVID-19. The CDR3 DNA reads TGTGCCAGCAGCTTAGAAGGGCAGCAGGGACAAGGCTACACCTTC. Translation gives CASSLEGQQGQGYTF.